Listed below are T cell receptor beta chains from one sample, sequenced in a study of molecular identifiers for immune sequencing clone quantification. From the PCR reads, TCRdb called clonotypes with MiXCR, one entry per CDR3 protein. The sample holds just under 650,000 distinct CDR3 sequences, just under 20% seen once. The sample comprised naive CD8+ T cells from blood, with Jurkat cell RNA spiked in. All receptors derive from a human donor in good health. Some libraries in this study had Jurkat cell RNA spiked in. Both conserved end residues are part of each CDR3. Each record gives: J gene, V gene, CDR3 protein.

TRBJ2-2,TRBV6-5,CASSFWGRNTGELFF
TRBJ1-1,TRBV27,CASSYVSGVEAFF
TRBJ1-5,TRBV19,CASEQGGGNQPQHF
TRBJ2-7,TRBV27,CASSLGDSLTYEQYF
TRBJ1-2,TRBV29-1,CSVAPASYTF
TRBJ2-7,TRBV5-3,CARRGNWRVKNYEQYF
TRBJ2-5,TRBV12-3/TRBV12-4,CASSKTRTETQYF
TRBJ2-7,TRBV20-1,CSARAPLLAGGVQYF
TRBJ2-7,TRBV29-1,CSVEFAVSYEQYF
TRBJ1-2,TRBV3-1,CASSLTGTVHGYTF
TRBJ1-3,TRBV5-1,CASSLAAGNTIYF
TRBJ2-1,TRBV6-2/TRBV6-3,CASSYAPNEQFF
TRBJ2-1,TRBV2,CASSVWNEQFF
TRBJ2-7,TRBV6-1,CASVPGQIETYEQYF
TRBJ1-5,TRBV15,CATSPRQGRQPQHF
TRBJ2-7,TRBV5-4,CASSQGDVAYEQYF
TRBJ1-4,TRBV2,CASSEARTGRFGEKLFF
TRBJ1-2,TRBV5-6,CASSLYMNGYTF
TRBJ2-2,TRBV7-9,CASSPEGVTYRELFF
TRBJ2-3,TRBV28,CASSEDRSNTDTQYF
TRBJ2-2,TRBV7-9,CASSLGTGELFF
TRBJ2-3,TRBV10-1,CASSINRFSEGTDTQYF
TRBJ2-5,TRBV15,CATSRDGSGYQETQYF
TRBJ2-1,TRBV28,CASSLQDFIKSTYNEQFF
TRBJ1-4,TRBV7-2,CASSLDLGQGNEKLFF
TRBJ1-1,TRBV6-1,CASSATGPANTEAFF